The following is a T cell receptor beta chain sequence with its context. The antigen remains undetermined. Read sequence stops 3 residues before the CDR3 end, and the germline J gene provides the missing end. The entry originates in a study of T cells in women clearing cervical HPV infection. The overall study: Donors had HPV16-related CIN3 or worse; 2 had invasive cancer. Controls gave blood once infection was undetectable; cases at lesion identification. Study-level findings and limits: Controls had more TRBV6-7 (about 0.16%) than cases (roughly 0.11%).

Method: immunoSEQ multiplex PCR; TCRdb's copy keeps in-frame clones and lacks some. Recorded for this sample: more than 30,000 clones. MY09/MY11 PCR detected cervical HPV DNA; dot-blot assigned genotypes. This CDR3 contains 15 residues. The V gene end was trimmed by 6 bases and the J gene end by 2 bases; junction bases not matched to a gene: 10. Looked up from germline, CDR1 is MNHEY and CDR2 is SVGEGT. The chain joins TRBV6-2 or TRBV6-3 to TRBJ2-7, with 7 bases lining up with TRBD1. The sequence was obtained from a woman aged 18 to 69 with a cervical HPV16 infection that either progressed to CIN3+ or cleared (not recorded which). The sample was blood buffy coat. The CDR3 loop is CASRHLWDSTYEQYF. CDR3 DNA, as far as it was read: TGTGCCAGCAGGCACCTTTGGGACAGCACCTACGAG.